Here is one T cell receptor (beta chain) with its context. Which antigen it targets is not known. No base quality information exists; no much larger clone differs at one position. This entry is derived from a study of CD4+ T cells in melanoma (dated 2022 in TCRdb). Regarding the study in general: The study investigated neoantigen-specific CD4+ T cells in human melanoma. The study at large found these results: Neoantigen-specific CD4+ T cells in melanoma were reported to have a range of differentiation states. Neoantigen-specific CD4+ T cells were reported to be correlated with the function of CD8+ T cells, macrophages and B cells.

Taken from cysteine to phenylalanine, the CDR3 has 14 residues. Kept here is only the CDR3 DNA, which spans 42 bases and is read in frame from base 1. A distance of 11 bases separates the germline ends of V and J, which lose 5 bases and 4 bases respectively. CDR1 and CDR2 are drawn from the germline V gene: SGHTA, FQGNSA. Patients with melanoma were used as donors. Library creation used the immunoSEQ multiplex PCR assay. TCRdb stores this immuneACCESS table with in-frame sequences only. Part of the clones is absent; in the studies checked, under half of the shortfall reflects unresolved V genes, and no reason is known for the rest. For this sample the table gives about 50,000 clones, of which nearly 90% were detected only once. The ten biggest clones cover about an eighth of the sample.

Here the chain combines TRBV7-2 and TRBJ2-2, with no confidently assigned D gene. Sequenced: peripheral blood. This receptor was taken from a human donor with melanoma. The CDR3 sequence is CASSPRAGTGELFF. The base sequence is TGTGCCAGCAGCCCCCGGGCAGGCACCGGGGAGCTGTTTTTT.